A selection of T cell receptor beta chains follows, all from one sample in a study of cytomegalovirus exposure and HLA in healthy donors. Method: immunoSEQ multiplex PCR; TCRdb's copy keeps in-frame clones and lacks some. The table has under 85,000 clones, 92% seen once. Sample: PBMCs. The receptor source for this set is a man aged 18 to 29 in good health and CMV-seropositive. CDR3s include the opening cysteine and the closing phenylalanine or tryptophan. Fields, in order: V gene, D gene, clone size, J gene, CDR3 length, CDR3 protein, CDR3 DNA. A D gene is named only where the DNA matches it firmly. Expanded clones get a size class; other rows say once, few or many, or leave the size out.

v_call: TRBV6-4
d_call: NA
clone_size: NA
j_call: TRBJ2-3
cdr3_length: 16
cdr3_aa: CASSDSAGNSVDTQYF
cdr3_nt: TGTGCCAGCAGTGACTCTGCCGGGAATTCCGTAGATACGCAGTATTTT

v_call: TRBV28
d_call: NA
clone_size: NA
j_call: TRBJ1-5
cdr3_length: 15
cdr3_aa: CASSPSTGRNQPQHF
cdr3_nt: TGTGCCAGCAGTCCCAGCACAGGACGCAATCAGCCCCAGCATTTT

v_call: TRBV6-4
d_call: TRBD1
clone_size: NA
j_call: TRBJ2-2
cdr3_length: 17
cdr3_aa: CASSDSTGTGDTGELFF
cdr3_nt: TGTGCCAGCAGTGATAGTACCGGGACAGGGGACACCGGGGAGCTGTTTTTT

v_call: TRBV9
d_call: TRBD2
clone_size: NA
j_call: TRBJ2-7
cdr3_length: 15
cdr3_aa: CASSGGSGRAGEQYF
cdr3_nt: TGTGCCAGCAGCGGCGGTAGCGGGAGGGCCGGCGAGCAGTACTTC

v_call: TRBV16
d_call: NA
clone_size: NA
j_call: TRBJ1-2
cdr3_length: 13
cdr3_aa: CASSPSDLRGYTF
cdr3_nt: TGTGCCAGCAGCCCCTCGGACTTACGGGGCTACACCTTC

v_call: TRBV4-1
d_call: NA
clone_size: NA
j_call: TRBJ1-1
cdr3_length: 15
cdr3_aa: CASTAARYRNTEAFF
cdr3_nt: TGCGCCAGCACAGCTGCCAGGTACAGGAACACTGAAGCTTTCTTT

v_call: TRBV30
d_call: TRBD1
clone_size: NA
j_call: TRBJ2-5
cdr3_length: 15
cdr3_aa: CAWSSRDRVRETQYF
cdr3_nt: TGTGCCTGGAGTTCCCGGGACAGGGTGAGAGAGACCCAGTACTTC

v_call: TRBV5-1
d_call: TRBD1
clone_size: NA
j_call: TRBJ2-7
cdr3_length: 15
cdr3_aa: CASSLSGTGEYEQYF
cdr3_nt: TGCGCCAGCAGCTTATCCGGGACAGGGGAATACGAGCAGTACTTC

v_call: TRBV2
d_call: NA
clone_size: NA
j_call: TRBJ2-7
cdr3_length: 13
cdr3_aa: CAIDLAETYEQYF
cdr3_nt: TGTGCCATAGATTTAGCTGAGACCTACGAGCAGTACTTC

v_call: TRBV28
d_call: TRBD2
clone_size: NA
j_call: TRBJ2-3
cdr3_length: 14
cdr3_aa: CASRSGRRGDTQYF
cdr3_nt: TGTGCCAGCAGGAGCGGGAGGAGAGGAGATACGCAGTATTTT

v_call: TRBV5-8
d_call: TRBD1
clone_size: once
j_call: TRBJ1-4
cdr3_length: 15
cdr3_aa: CASSFTGAPGEKLFF
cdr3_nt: TGTGCCAGCAGCTTCACAGGGGCCCCTGGTGAAAAACTGTTTTTT

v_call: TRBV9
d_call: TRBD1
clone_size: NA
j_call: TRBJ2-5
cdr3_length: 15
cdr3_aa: CASSPRQGETETQYF
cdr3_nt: TGTGCCAGCAGCCCCAGACAGGGGGAGACAGAGACCCAGTACTTC

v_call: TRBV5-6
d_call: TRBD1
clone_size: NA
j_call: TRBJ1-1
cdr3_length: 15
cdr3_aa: CASSLGKGQGLEAFF
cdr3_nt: TGTGCCAGCAGCTTGGGGAAGGGACAGGGTCTAGAAGCTTTCTTT

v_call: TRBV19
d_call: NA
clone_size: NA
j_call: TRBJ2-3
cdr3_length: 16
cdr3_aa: CASSLSTGHGGDTQYF
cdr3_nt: TGTGCCAGTAGTTTGTCAACGGGACACGGGGGGGATACGCAGTATTTT

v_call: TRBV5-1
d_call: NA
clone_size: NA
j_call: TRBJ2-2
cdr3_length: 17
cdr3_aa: CASRIPSSGGNTGELFF
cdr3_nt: TGCGCCAGCAGGATCCCGTCCTCGGGGGGCAACACCGGGGAGCTGTTTTTT

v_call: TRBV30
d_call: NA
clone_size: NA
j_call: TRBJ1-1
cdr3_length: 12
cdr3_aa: CAWSWWGGEAFF
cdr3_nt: TGTGCCTGGAGTTGGTGGGGCGGTGAAGCTTTCTTT

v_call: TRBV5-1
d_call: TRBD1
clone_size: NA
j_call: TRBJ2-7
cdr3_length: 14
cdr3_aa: CASSLRQGLYEQYF
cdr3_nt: TGCGCCAGCAGCTTGAGACAGGGCCTCTACGAGCAGTACTTC

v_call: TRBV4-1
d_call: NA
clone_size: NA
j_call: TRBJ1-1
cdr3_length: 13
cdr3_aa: CASSQGRDTEAFF
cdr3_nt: TGCGCCAGCAGCCAAGGGAGGGACACTGAAGCTTTCTTT

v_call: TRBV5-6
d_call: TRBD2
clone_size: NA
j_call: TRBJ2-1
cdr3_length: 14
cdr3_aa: CASSLAAGVNEQFF
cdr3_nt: TGTGCCAGCAGCTTGGCGGCGGGGGTCAATGAGCAGTTCTTC

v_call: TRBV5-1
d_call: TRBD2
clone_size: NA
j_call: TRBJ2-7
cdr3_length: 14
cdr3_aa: CASSLAGASYEQYF
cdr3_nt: TGCGCCAGCAGCTTAGCGGGAGCCTCCTACGAGCAGTACTTC

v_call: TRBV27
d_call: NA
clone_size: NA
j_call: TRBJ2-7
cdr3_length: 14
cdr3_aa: CASSSPSPYSEQYF
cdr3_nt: TGTGCCAGCAGTTCCCCCTCCCCCTATTCCGAGCAGTACTTC

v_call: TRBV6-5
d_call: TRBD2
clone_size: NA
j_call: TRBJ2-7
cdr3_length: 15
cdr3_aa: CASSFRAGTPYEQYF
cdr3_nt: TGTGCCAGCAGTTTTCGAGCGGGGACCCCCTACGAGCAGTACTTC